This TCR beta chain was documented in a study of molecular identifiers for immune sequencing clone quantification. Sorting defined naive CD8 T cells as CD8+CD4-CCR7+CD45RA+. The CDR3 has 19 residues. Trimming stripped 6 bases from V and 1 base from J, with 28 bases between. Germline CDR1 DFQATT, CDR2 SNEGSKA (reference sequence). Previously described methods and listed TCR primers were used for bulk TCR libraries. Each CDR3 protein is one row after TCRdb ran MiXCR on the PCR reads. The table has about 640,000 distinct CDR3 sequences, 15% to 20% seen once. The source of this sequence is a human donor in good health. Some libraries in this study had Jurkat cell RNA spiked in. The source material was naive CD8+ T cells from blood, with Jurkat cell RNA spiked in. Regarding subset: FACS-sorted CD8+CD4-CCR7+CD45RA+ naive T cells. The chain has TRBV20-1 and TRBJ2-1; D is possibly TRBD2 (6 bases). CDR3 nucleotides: TGCAGTGCCCTAGCCGGGTTCGGACTACTTCCCCTTTCCTACAATGAGCAGTTCTTC. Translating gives CSALAGFGLLPLSYNEQFF.